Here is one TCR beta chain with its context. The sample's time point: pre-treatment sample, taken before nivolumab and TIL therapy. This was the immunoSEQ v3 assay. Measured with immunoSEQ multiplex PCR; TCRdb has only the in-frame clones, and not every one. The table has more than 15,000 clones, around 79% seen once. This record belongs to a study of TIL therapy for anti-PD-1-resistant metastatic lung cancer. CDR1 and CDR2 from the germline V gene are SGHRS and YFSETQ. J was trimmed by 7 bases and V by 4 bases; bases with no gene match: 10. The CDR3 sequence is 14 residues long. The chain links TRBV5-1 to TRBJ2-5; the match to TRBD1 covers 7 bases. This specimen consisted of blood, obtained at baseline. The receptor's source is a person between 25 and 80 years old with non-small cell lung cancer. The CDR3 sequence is CASSPGQAGGTQYF. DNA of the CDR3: TGCGCCAGCAGCCCTGGCCAGGCAGGGGGGACCCAGTACTTC.